These T cell receptor beta chains were read from a single sample in a study of T cell repertoires in cytomegalovirus infection. MiXCR, applied by TCRdb to the reads, yields one record per CDR3 protein. The table records 250,000 to 300,000 distinct CDR3 sequences, more than 15% of them present only once. Material for sequencing was CD8+ T cells from PBMCs. These receptors were obtained from a human donor in good health (CMV status not recorded). Some clones in this sample may be carry-over from other donors' samples. CDR3s include the opening cysteine and the closing phenylalanine or tryptophan. Each record gives: CDR3 length, clone size, J gene, D gene, V gene, CDR3 protein, CDR3 DNA. A D gene is named only where the DNA matches it firmly. Not all rows give a size; the values are once, few, many and, for expanded clones, a class.

15 few TRBJ1-6 TRBD1 TRBV27 CASGIQGYGNSPLHF TGTGCCAGCGGCATACAGGGGTACGGTAATTCACCCCTCCACTTT
13 - TRBJ1-2 - TRBV12-3/TRBV12-4 CASSPYRVYGYTF TGTGCCAGCAGCCCTTACAGGGTTTATGGCTACACCTTC
15 - TRBJ1-1 - TRBV12-3/TRBV12-4 CASSPSLGGIGEAFF TGTGCCAGCAGTCCGTCGTTGGGAGGAATCGGTGAAGCTTTCTTT
13 - TRBJ2-1 - TRBV18 CASLGRSYNEQFF TGTGCCAGCCTGGGGAGGTCCTACAATGAGCAGTTCTTC
12 many TRBJ2-1 - TRBV29-1 CSDRVSVNEQFF TGCAGCGACCGGGTCTCGGTTAATGAGCAGTTCTTC
15 few TRBJ1-1 TRBD1 TRBV3-1 CASSQENRGGTEAFF TGTGCCAGCAGCCAAGAAAACAGGGGCGGCACTGAAGCTTTCTTT
11 - TRBJ1-2 TRBD1 TRBV6-1 CASTTGYGYTF TGTGCCAGCACGACAGGGTATGGCTACACCTTC
17 many TRBJ1-2 TRBD1 TRBV7-6 CASSLIARGQGAYGYTF TGTGCCAGCAGCTTAATAGCTCGGGGACAGGGGGCTTATGGCTACACCTTC
14 once TRBJ2-1 - TRBV6-2/TRBV6-3 CASEGSRGWVEQFF TGTGCCAGCGAGGGGTCAAGGGGCTGGGTCGAGCAGTTCTTC
15 once TRBJ2-7 TRBD1 TRBV7-9 CASSLDGDRTYEQYF TGTGCCAGCAGCTTAGATGGGGACAGAACCTACGAGCAGTACTTC
15 many TRBJ2-2 - TRBV7-9 CASSLARRGTGELFF TGTGCCAGCAGCTTAGCCAGAAGAGGCACCGGGGAGCTGTTTTTT
12 - TRBJ2-1 - TRBV24-1 CATSDLRNEQFF TGTGCCACCAGTGATTTAAGGAATGAGCAGTTCTTC
19 - TRBJ2-1 TRBD2 TRBV20-1 CSARGSPAGEALGYDEQFF TGCAGTGCTAGAGGAAGCCCAGCGGGGGAGGCGCTGGGTTATGATGAGCAGTTCTTC
15 - TRBJ2-1 - TRBV2 CASSEAIGAYNEQFF TGTGCCAGCAGTGAAGCGATCGGCGCCTACAATGAGCAGTTCTTC
14 - TRBJ2-2 - TRBV6-5 CASSTDANTGELFF TGTGCCAGCAGCACGGACGCGAACACCGGGGAGCTGTTTTTT
10 few TRBJ2-1 - TRBV29-1 CSVVGEEQFF TGCAGCGTTGTCGGTGAGGAGCAGTTCTTC